One sample yielded the 6 T cell receptor beta chains listed below, sequenced in a study of regulatory T cells in long-lasting Graves disease. The time point denotes: newly diagnosed GD, antithyroid drugs for less than 3 months. PBMC-extracted RNA yielded the TCR library. The TCR beta library used iRepertoire HTBI primers with Arm-PCR amplification of CDR3. In TCRdb, the multiplex PCR reads were re-called with MiXCR into one record per CDR3 protein. This sample has 250,000 to 300,000 distinct CDR3 sequences, with more than 15% found just once. In addition, the sample was reused for a study of T cells in Graves' hyperthyroidism and ophthalmopathy.

The source material was peripheral blood mononuclear cells (PBMCs), sampled at new diagnosis, from a patient treated with antithyroid drugs. The origin of the receptors is a woman aged 30 to 39 with Graves disease.

This clonotype was seen ten or more times. The chain combines TRBV15 with TRBJ1-5; D is possibly TRBD1 (5 bases). The CDR3 spans 16 residues. Germline loops: CDR1 LNHNV, CDR2 YYDKDF (reference sequence). V was clipped by 4 bases and J by 2 bases, with 15 bases between them. CDR3 amino acids: CATSKPGLDRNQPQHF. CDR3 in DNA: TGTGCCACCAGCAAACCGGGACTCGATCGCAATCAGCCCCAGCATTTT.

The chain carries TRBV5-1 and TRBJ2-6, with 8 bases that match TRBD1. The CDR3 covers 16 residues. CDR1 and CDR2 (germline): SGHRS, YFSETQ. With 2 bases clipped from V and 3 bases from J, the junction kept 4 bases outside the gene matches. CDR3 residues: CASSFDRGYGANVLTF. CDR3 nucleotides: TGCGCCAGCAGCTTTGACAGGGGCTATGGGGCCAACGTCCTGACTTTC.

This clonotype was observed at least ten times. The chain combines TRBV20-1 with TRBJ2-3; a weak D match, TRBD1 (5 bases). Germline CDR1 reads DFQATT; CDR2 reads SNEGSKA (reference sequence). This CDR3 region has 14 residues. V dropped 5 bases and J dropped 3 bases, with 15 bases sitting between them. As DNA, the CDR3 is TGCAGTGCTTACAGGACGTCATTTACAGATACGCAGTATTTT. Amino acids: CSAYRTSFTDTQYF.

This clonotype was detected ten times or more. This chain links TRBV12-5 with TRBJ1-3; TRBD1 might be the D (5 bases). The germline V gene encodes CDR1 LGHNT and CDR2 FRNRAP. The CDR3 contains 14 residues. V was pared by 5 bases and J by 4 bases, with 12 bases between. CDR3 amino acids: CASGPSGPGNTIYF. CDR3 bases: TGTGCTAGTGGTCCCTCGGGACCCGGAAACACCATATATTTT. Supplemented by reference TRBV12-5 and TRBJ1-3, the full variable domain reads DARVTQTPRHKVTEMGQEVTMRCQPILGHNTVFWYRQTMMQGLELLAYFRNRAPLDDSGMPKDRFSAEMPDATLATLKIQPSEPRDSAVYFCASGPSGPGNTIYFGEGSWLTVV.

In this sample, this clonotype turned up many times. The chain is built from TRBV6-1 and TRBJ2-5; the match to TRBD1 covers 9 bases. CDR3 length: 14 residues. The germline CDR1 and CDR2 sequences are MNHNS and SASEGT. The J segment lost 5 bases and the V segment lost 7 bases, leaving 8 bases of the junction unmatched. CDR3 residues: CASKIGTGWETQYF. The CDR3, as DNA: TGTGCCAGCAAGATCGGGACAGGGTGGGAGACCCAGTACTTC.

CDR3: CASSLTSGGAYNEQFF. CDR3 nucleotides: TGTGCCAGCAGCTTGACTAGCGGGGGGGCTTACAATGAGCAGTTCTTC. The chain is built from TRBV7-3 and TRBJ2-1, with TRBD2 matching 14 bases. This CDR3 has 16 amino acids. CDR1 is SGHTA and CDR2 is FQGTGA in the germline V gene. J was trimmed by 4 bases and V by 3 bases; bases with no gene match: 2.